The T cell receptor beta chain under discussion was sequenced for a study of T-cell reconstitution after alpha-beta-depleted transplantation in children. A library of TCRbeta sequences, prepared with unique molecular identifiers, was generated. Via MiXCR, TCRdb re-called the PCR reads, giving one row per CDR3 protein. The table has around 60,000 distinct CDR3 sequences, approximately 43% seen once; the top ten hold roughly 98%. Study-wide findings and caveats: There were some patients whose high TCRbeta diversity at day 60 came from surviving recipient T cells and thymic progenitors. One year after transplant, T-cell counts and diversity came mostly from newly produced T cells. Reportedly, only several hundred clones from non-depleted graft cells drove alpha-beta T-cell counts at about two months.

Trimming pared 6 bases from V and 13 bases from J, leaving 24 bases between. CDR3 length: 14 amino acids. Of note for this clonotype: Antigen specificity is unknown.

This specimen consisted of PBMCs, mostly from graft donor cells, obtained 360 days after TCRalphabeta/CD19-depleted stem cell transplant. The sequence was obtained from a male patient under 18 who had a stem cell transplant for acute lymphoblastic leukemia, so the T cells may come from the graft donor. J is TRBJ1-1 and V is TRBV12-3 or TRBV12-4; no clear D gene. The CDR3 region is CASSNTGQANGVFF. The CDR3 nucleotides read TGTGCCAGCAGCAATACGGGTCAGGCGAACGGTGTTTTCTTT.